A selection of T cell receptor beta chains follows, all from one sample in a study of Ad26.COV2.S vaccination and SARS-CoV-2 variants. Clones were read by immunoSEQ multiplex PCR, and TCRdb kept only the in-frame ones, dropping some. Of 250,000 or so clones in the sample, around 88% were seen once. Sample: peripheral blood, taken in a trial of Ad26.COV2.S vaccine versus placebo. All receptors derive from a person aged 18-65 years who received the Ad26.COV2.S COVID-19 vaccine or a placebo. CDR3s include the opening cysteine and the closing phenylalanine or tryptophan. D genes are given only for firm matches. Rows give clone size only sometimes, using once, few, many, or a class for an expanded clone.

j_gene | d_gene | abundance | v_gene | CDR3nt | CDR3aa
TRBJ1-5 | . | . | TRBV6-1 | TGTGCCAGCAGTGAAGTCCGGGGGTACCAGCCCCAGCATTTT | CASSEVRGYQPQHF
TRBJ2-3 | . | . | TRBV7-9 | TGTGCCAGCAGCTTAGTGGGGCCTGATACGCAGTATTTT | CASSLVGPDTQYF
TRBJ2-5 | . | . | TRBV4-2 | TGTGCCAGCAGCCAAGGTAGCCAGGTCGGGGAGACCCAGTACTTC | CASSQGSQVGETQYF
TRBJ2-3 | TRBD1 | . | TRBV4-1 | TGCGCCAGCGGCGCCAAGGACAGGGTAAAGAGGGCCATAACAGATACGCAGTATTTT | CASGAKDRVKRAITDTQYF
TRBJ2-1 | . | . | TRBV5-4 | TGTGCCAGCAGCGAGATGACTTGGACAGACAATGAGCAGTTCTTC | CASSEMTWTDNEQFF
TRBJ1-6 | . | few | TRBV6-5 | TGTGCCAGCAGTCCGAGGGGGTCACCCCTCCACTTT | CASSPRGSPLHF
TRBJ2-1 | . | . | TRBV11-2 | TGTGCCAGCAGCTTGATCTCCAATGAGCAGTTCTTC | CASSLISNEQFF
TRBJ2-1 | . | . | TRBV11-1 | TGTGCCAGCAGCCGTAATAGCGGCGGAAATGAGCAGTTCTTC | CASSRNSGGNEQFF
TRBJ2-1 | . | . | TRBV30 | TGTGCCTGGAGTGTAGAGAGGGGCATCTACAATGAGCAGTTCTTC | CAWSVERGIYNEQFF
TRBJ2-1 | TRBD2 | . | TRBV7-9 | TGTGCCAGCAGCTACTTAGCGGGAGGGCCTGGTGAGCAGTTCTTC | CASSYLAGGPGEQFF
TRBJ2-3 | TRBD2 | . | TRBV18 | TGTGCCAGCTCACCCGTAATAGCGGGGGGCACAGATACGCAGTATTTT | CASSPVIAGGTDTQYF
TRBJ2-5 | . | few | TRBV2 | TGTGCCAGCAGTGAAGATACTTGGGAGACCCAGTACTTC | CASSEDTWETQYF
TRBJ1-1 | . | . | TRBV6-2/TRBV6-3 | TGTGCCAGCAGTTATCGTGACCCGGGGACTGAAGCTTTCTTT | CASSYRDPGTEAFF
TRBJ1-4 | . | . | TRBV6-1 | TGTGCCAGCAGTGAAGTTCAGTTAACAACTAATGAAAAACTGTTTTTT | CASSEVQLTTNEKLFF
TRBJ1-4 | . | . | TRBV4-2 | TGTGCCAGCAGCCAAGAAAGTGAAAAACTGTTTTTT | CASSQESEKLFF
TRBJ2-7 | TRBD1 | . | TRBV18 | TGTGCCAGCTCACCACACCGAGGACAGGCTCGGACCTACGAGCAGTACTTC | CASSPHRGQARTYEQYF
TRBJ1-3 | . | . | TRBV15 | TGTGCCACCAGCAGGAGTAGGGACTCTGGAAACACCATATATTTT | CATSRSRDSGNTIYF
TRBJ1-5 | TRBD1 | once | TRBV9 | TGTGCCAGCAGCGCCGAACAGGGGATCAATCAGCCCCAGCATTTT | CASSAEQGINQPQHF
TRBJ1-5 | . | . | TRBV16 | TGTGCCAGCAGCCCCCTCGGAGGTCAGCCCCAGCATTTT | CASSPLGGQPQHF
TRBJ1-3 | . | once | TRBV6-5 | TGTGCCAGCGAGAGATCCGGAAACACCATATATTTT | CASERSGNTIYF
TRBJ2-3 | TRBD2 | . | TRBV2 | TGTGCCAGCGGCACCGGAGGACTAGCGGGGGGCACAGATACGCAGTATTTT | CASGTGGLAGGTDTQYF
TRBJ2-2 | . | once | TRBV5-1 | TGCGCCAGCAGCTTAAATGGGAACACCGGGGAGCTGTTTTTT | CASSLNGNTGELFF
TRBJ1-1 | . | . | TRBV6-6 | TGTGCCAGCAGAGACCCTCTGACGGCGAACACTGAAGCTTTCTTT | CASRDPLTANTEAFF
TRBJ2-5 | . | . | TRBV6-2/TRBV6-3 | TGTGCCAGCAGTTATGCGGGGGAGACCCAGTACTTC | CASSYAGETQYF
TRBJ2-2 | . | . | TRBV15 | TGTGCCACCAGCAGAGATGTCGGGGAGCTGTTTTTT | CATSRDVGELFF
TRBJ2-1 | . | . | TRBV10-3 | TGTGCCACCGCCGGGACTCCCCATGAGCAGTTCTTC | CATAGTPHEQFF
TRBJ1-1 | . | . | TRBV5-6 | TGTGCCAGCAGGTCCGGTAGGGCTTTCTTT | CASRSGRAFF
TRBJ2-5 | TRBD1 | . | TRBV11-3 | TGTGCCAGCAGCGACGACAGGGACCAAGAGACCCAGTACTTC | CASSDDRDQETQYF
TRBJ2-1 | TRBD2 | . | TRBV9 | TGTGCCAGCAGCCCCTATCCGACGGGTGCTAGCGGTAATGAGCAGTTCTTC | CASSPYPTGASGNEQFF
TRBJ2-7 | TRBD1 | once | TRBV2 | TGTGCCAGCTCAGGGACAGGGCGACACGAGCAGTACTTC | CASSGTGRHEQYF
TRBJ1-5 | TRBD1 | . | TRBV6-6 | TGTGCCAGCAGTTACGTAGGGGGCGCGGGGCCCCAGCATTTT | CASSYVGGAGPQHF
TRBJ2-1 | . | . | TRBV6-2/TRBV6-3 | TGTGCCAGCAGTTACAGGGCAGGGGTAAGCTCCTACAATGAGCAGTTCTTC | CASSYRAGVSSYNEQFF
TRBJ2-1 | . | . | TRBV14 | TGTGCCAGCAGCCAAGACGACAGGTCTGAGCAGTTCTTC | CASSQDDRSEQFF
TRBJ2-3 | TRBD2 | once | TRBV27 | TGTGCCAGCAGTCTGACTAGCGGGGGGGCCCTTGGAGATACGCAGTATTTT | CASSLTSGGALGDTQYF
TRBJ2-1 | TRBD2 | once | TRBV27 | TGTGCCAGCTCGCGGCTAGCGGGAGGGAAGAGCTCCTACAATGAGCAGTTCTTC | CASSRLAGGKSSYNEQFF
TRBJ2-2 | TRBD1 | . | TRBV6-5 | TGTGCCAACTCACTGACAGGGAGTGACGGGGAGCTGTTTTTT | CANSLTGSDGELFF
TRBJ2-2 | . | . | TRBV11-1 | TGTGCCAGCAGCTCCCCCCCACTAGCAGAGGCCGGGGAGCTGTTTTTT | CASSSPPLAEAGELFF
TRBJ1-4 | . | . | TRBV7-9 | TGTGCCAGCAGCTTAGCTTTGGGGTCCTCACGTGAAAAACTGTTTTTT | CASSLALGSSREKLFF
TRBJ2-3 | TRBD2 | . | TRBV10-2 | TGCGCCACTCAAGGGTGGGCGTGGACTAGCGGGGGGACTAGCACAGATACGCAGTATTTT | CATQGWAWTSGGTSTDTQYF
TRBJ2-1 | TRBD2 | . | TRBV10-1 | TGCGCCAGCAGGAGAACTAGCGGGAAATACAATGAGCAGTTCTTC | CASRRTSGKYNEQFF
TRBJ1-5 | . | . | TRBV5-1 | TGCGCCAGCAGCCCGGGGGAGGTTAGCAATCAGCCCCAGCATTTT | CASSPGEVSNQPQHF
TRBJ2-2 | TRBD1 | . | TRBV24-1 | TGTGCCACCAGTGATTTGCGGACAGGGAGGAACACCGGGGAGCTGTTTTTT | CATSDLRTGRNTGELFF
TRBJ2-5 | . | . | TRBV15 | TGTGCCACCACCCTGTCCGGGACTCCGGCGACCCAGTACTTC | CATTLSGTPATQYF
TRBJ1-6 | TRBD1 | few | TRBV30 | TGTGCCTGGGGAGGGACAGGGGGAAAATCACCCCTCCACTTT | CAWGGTGGKSPLHF
TRBJ2-2 | TRBD1 | . | TRBV4-1 | TGCGCCAGCAGTCGGACAGGGACGAACACCGGGGAGCTGTTTTTT | CASSRTGTNTGELFF
TRBJ1-2 | . | . | TRBV14 | TGTGCCAGCAGCCAAGACATCTATGGCTACACCTTC | CASSQDIYGYTF
TRBJ1-2 | TRBD1 | . | TRBV2 | TGTGCCAGCAGGCCCAGGGACAGACCGCTCTATGGCTACACCTTC | CASRPRDRPLYGYTF
TRBJ1-2 | . | . | TRBV7-2 | TGTGCCAGCAGCTTAGTGGTTGCGGGACGGGGGGCCAACTATGGCTACACCTTC | CASSLVVAGRGANYGYTF
TRBJ2-2 | . | . | TRBV18 | TGTGCCAGCTCAGCTTATACACCTCTAGACACCGGGGAGCTGTTTTTT | CASSAYTPLDTGELFF
TRBJ2-3 | . | . | TRBV25-1 | TGTGCCAGCAGTCTCAAGCTAACAGATACGCAGTATTTT | CASSLKLTDTQYF
TRBJ2-5 | . | few | TRBV30 | TGTGCCTGGAGTCGGGACTTCCAAGAGACCCAGTACTTC | CAWSRDFQETQYF
TRBJ1-1 | . | . | TRBV12-3/TRBV12-4 | TGTGCCAGCAGTTTAAGTATGGGGACTGAAGCTTTCTTT | CASSLSMGTEAFF
TRBJ2-3 | . | . | TRBV7-3 | TGTGCCAGCAGCTTCAGTTCGAGGACAGATACGCAGTATTTT | CASSFSSRTDTQYF
TRBJ2-1 | TRBD2 | . | TRBV4-2 | TGTGCCAGCAGCCAAGAGGGCCCACTAGCGGGAGGGCCGAATGAGCAGTTCTTC | CASSQEGPLAGGPNEQFF
TRBJ2-7 | TRBD1 | . | TRBV13 | TGTGCCAGCAGCGGGGACAGGGGGCTGACTCGCTCCTACGAGCAGTACTTC | CASSGDRGLTRSYEQYF
TRBJ1-6 | TRBD1 | . | TRBV18 | TGTGCCAGCTCACCATGGTCACAGGGGAATTCACCCCTCCACTTT | CASSPWSQGNSPLHF
TRBJ1-2 | TRBD1 | . | TRBV4-3 | TGCGCCAGCAGCCAAGATATCCCCGGGACAGGGGCTGGATATGGCTACACCTTC | CASSQDIPGTGAGYGYTF
TRBJ2-7 | . | . | TRBV4-2 | TGTGCCAGCAGCCAAGATAATGAGCGGGAGCAGTACTTC | CASSQDNEREQYF
TRBJ2-3 | . | . | TRBV15 | TGTGCCACCAGCCGAGAACTGGGGGGGCGCGATACGCAGTATTTT | CATSRELGGRDTQYF
TRBJ2-3 | . | . | TRBV19 | TGTGCCAGTAGTATAGTGTTTGTGGGAGGAGGAGATACGCAGTATTTT | CASSIVFVGGGDTQYF